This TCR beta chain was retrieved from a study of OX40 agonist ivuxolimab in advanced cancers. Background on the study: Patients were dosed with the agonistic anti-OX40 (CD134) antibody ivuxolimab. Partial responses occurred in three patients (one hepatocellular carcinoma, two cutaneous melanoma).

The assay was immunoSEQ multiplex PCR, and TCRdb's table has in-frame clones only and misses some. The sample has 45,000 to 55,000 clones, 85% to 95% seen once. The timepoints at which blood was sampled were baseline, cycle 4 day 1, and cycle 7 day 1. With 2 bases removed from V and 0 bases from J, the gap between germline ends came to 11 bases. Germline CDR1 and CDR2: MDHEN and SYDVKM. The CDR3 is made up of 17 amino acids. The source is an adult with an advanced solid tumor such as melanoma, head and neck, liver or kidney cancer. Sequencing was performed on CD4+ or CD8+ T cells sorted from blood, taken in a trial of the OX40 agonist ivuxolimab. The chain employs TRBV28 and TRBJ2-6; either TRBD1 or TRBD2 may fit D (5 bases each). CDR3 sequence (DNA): TGTGCCAGCAGTTTAAACCCAGGGACCTCTGGGGCCAACGTCCTGACTTTC. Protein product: CASSLNPGTSGANVLTF.